A single sample is the source of the 3 T cell receptor beta chains below, sequenced in a study of response to subunit inactivated influenza vaccine. In TCRdb, the RT-PCR reads were re-called with MiXCR into one record per CDR3 protein. The sample includes hundreds of thousands of distinct CDR3 sequences, 7.6% of them seen just once. The sample was PBMCs from blood, taken roughly 24 months after vaccination. These receptors came from a man between 50 and 70 years old who received an inactivated influenza vaccine.

This chain joins TRBV12-3 or TRBV12-4 and TRBJ1-1, with D hard to call. The CDR3 is made up of 13 amino acids. Trimming removed 1 base at V and 3 bases at J, with 6 bases between. The CDR3 DNA follows: TGTGCCAGCAGTTTAGGGTCGGACACTGAAGCTTTCTTT. Its protein is CASSLGSDTEAFF.

This clonotype turned up a few times. J is TRBJ2-5 and V is TRBV10-2; D is unresolved. V lost 7 bases to trimming and J lost 4 bases, with 13 bases between them. The V gene's germline CDR1 is WSHSY and CDR2 SAAADI. The CDR3 runs to 13 residues. The CDR3 DNA is TGCGCCAGCAAGGGCAACAAGGGAGAGACCCAGTACTTC. Its translation is CASKGNKGETQYF.

The chain is built from TRBV9 and TRBJ2-7; tentative D call: TRBD1 (6 bases). V lost 4 bases, J lost 4 bases, and 18 bases lay in between. CDR3 size: 15 residues. Germline loops: CDR1 SGDLS, CDR2 YYNGEE. The DNA of the CDR3 is TGTGCCAGCAGCCTCGACCCAGGGACAACTTACGAGCAGTACTTC. This gives the protein CASSLDPGTTYEQYF.